This TCR beta chain was sequenced for a study of blood T cell repertoires in COVID-19. Study background: Acute and convalescent COVID-19 samples came from the United States, Italy and Spain. In each case, the material was cDNA or gDNA derived from T cells, B-cell-depleted T cells, or PBMCs.

In the source study's methods: Estimated nucleated cell counts came from reference gene primer amplification. Clones were sequenced by immunoSEQ multiplex PCR, and TCRdb holds only the in-frame ones, with some missing. That table supplies the V and J calls and clone size; D and trimming were determined from the DNA. The sample lists about 99,000 clones, about 90% occurring once. The germline V gene encodes CDR1 WNHNN and CDR2 SYGVQD (reference sequence). The CDR3 loop spans 17 amino acids. After removal of 2 bases from V and 1 base from J, the junction contained 8 bases not matched to a gene. Sequencing input: peripheral blood. V is TRBV10-1 and J is TRBJ2-3, with 8 bases matching TRBD1. The TCR originated in a human donor in a cohort sampled during active COVID-19. The chain's CDR3 is CASSERDRMGGTDTQYF. In nucleotides, the CDR3 is TGCGCCAGCAGTGAGCGGGACAGGATGGGGGGCACAGATACGCAGTATTTT.